The 27 T cell receptor beta chains below all came from one sample that was sequenced in a study of CD4 T cells in relation to SARS-CoV-2 and coronaviruses. Assay used: immunoSEQ multiplex PCR; TCRdb lists only in-frame clones, some missing. The sample lists tens of thousands of clones, 76% occurring once. These receptors have no identified antigens. CD4+ T cells from unexposed donors were obtained before the COVID-19 pandemic (2011-2018). After about 10 days of culture, CD4+ T cells were isolated. Sequenced sample: CD4+ T cells from PBMCs, cultured in vitro. All receptors derive from a human donor in good health.

CDR3 DNA sequence: TGTGCCAGCAGCATCGACAGGGTGATATATGAAAAACTGTTTTTT. The encoded protein is CASSIDRVIYEKLFF. V usage is TRBV13 and J usage is TRBJ1-4; 7 bases are a match to TRBD1. This CDR3 comprises 15 residues. Germline V CDR1 and CDR2: PRHDT, FYEKMQ (reference sequence). Trimming took 5 bases from V and 6 from J; bases not matched to a gene: 9.

This chain uses TRBV5-1 with TRBJ2-1; perhaps TRBD2 as D (5 bases). The CDR3 has 14 residues. CDR1 is SGHRS, CDR2 YFSETQ, per germline. V lost 1 base and J 8 bases, leaving 13 bases between the germline ends. CDR3 sequence: CASSLRTGGDEQFF. As DNA, the CDR3 is TGCGCCAGCAGCTTGCGAACCGGAGGTGATGAGCAGTTCTTC.

This clone was detected a few times. This chain connects TRBV7-6 to TRBJ1-6; a weak D match, TRBD1 (5 bases). Germline assignment: CDR1 SGHVS and CDR2 FNYEAQ. This CDR3 has 15 residues. V lost 4 bases and J lost 6, with 13 bases in between. The CDR3 DNA follows: TGTGCCAGCAGCTCGGAGGGGCACCGTAATTCACCCCTCCACTTT. Its protein is CASSSEGHRNSPLHF. Based on the CDR3 plus reference TRBV7-6 and TRBJ1-6, the full variable domain is GAGVSQSPRYKVTKRGQDVALRCDPISGHVSLYWYRQALGQGPEFLTYFNYEAQQDKSGLPNDRFSAERPEGSISTLTIQRTEQRDSAMYRCASSSEGHRNSPLHFGNGTRLTVT.

This clone was counted only a few times. The V call is TRBV5-8, the J call TRBJ2-3; 14 bases are a match to TRBD2. Germline-derived CDR1 and CDR2 are SGHTS and YDEGEE. The CDR3 covers 16 residues. The J segment lost 6 bases and the V segment lost 3 bases, leaving 6 bases of the junction unmatched. The chain's CDR3 is CASSSGLAGVGDTQYF. The CDR3 DNA is TGTGCCAGCAGCTCGGGACTAGCGGGGGTCGGGGATACGCAGTATTTT. Full variable domain (rest looked up from reference TRBV5-8 and TRBJ2-3): EAGVTQSPTHLIKTRGQQATLRCSPISGHTSVYWYQQALGLGLQFLLWYDEGEERNRGNFPPRFSGRQFPNYSSELNVNALELEDSALYLCASSSGLAGVGDTQYFGPGTRLTVL.

This clone was recorded a few times. The chain couples TRBV19 to TRBJ1-5, with 12 bases fitting TRBD1. The CDR3 runs 16 residues. The trim removed 3 bases at V and 3 bases at J, leaving 3 bases unmatched. Germline values: CDR1 LNHDA, CDR2 SQIVND (reference sequence). The CDR3 DNA reads TGTGCCAGTAGTATGGGACAGGGGGCACCCAATCAGCCCCAGCATTTT. It translates to CASSMGQGAPNQPQHF.

The rearrangement links TRBV18 to TRBJ2-1; TRBD1 is a possible D gene (5 bases). The CDR3 has 16 amino acids. Trimming left V 0 bases short and J 0 bases short, with 9 bases between. Germline V gene sequence: CDR1 KGHSH, CDR2 LQKENI. CDR3 sequence (DNA): TGTGCCAGCTCACCACCGGGGCTACTCTCCTACAATGAGCAGTTCTTC. This encodes CASSPPGLLSYNEQFF.

The chain recombines TRBV7-9 with TRBJ2-5, with unresolved D. Germline V CDR1 and CDR2: SEHNR, FQNEAQ (reference sequence). The CDR3 is made up of 14 amino acids. V lost 0 bases and J 4 bases, leaving 9 bases between the germline ends. Here the CDR3 reads CASSLAGGGETQYF. For the CDR3, the DNA is TGTGCCAGCAGCTTAGCGGGCGGTGGAGAGACCCAGTACTTC.

The rearrangement uses TRBV18 and TRBJ1-5; tentatively, D is TRBD1 (6 bases). V lost 2 bases to trimming and J lost 4 bases, with 18 bases between them. Per germline, CDR1 KGHSH and CDR2 LQKENI. This CDR3 has 17 amino acids. The CDR3 DNA follows: TGTGCCAGCTCACCATCGGGGGCTAATGACTTAAATCAGCCCCAGCATTTT. The encoded protein is CASSPSGANDLNQPQHF.

The chain carries TRBV11-3 and TRBJ1-6, with D uncertain. The CDR3 has 13 amino acids. Trimming stripped 5 bases from V and 7 bases from J, with 9 bases between. CDR1 and CDR2 from the germline V gene are SGHNT and YENEEA. In nucleotides, the CDR3 is TGTGCCAGCAGCCTTGGTAGGAATTCACCCCTCCACTTT. Encoded protein: CASSLGRNSPLHF. The full variable domain, its missing parts supplied by reference TRBV11-3 and TRBJ1-6, is EAGVVQSPRYKIIEKKQPVAFWCNPISGHNTLYWYLQNLGQGPELLIRYENEEAVDDSQLPKDRFSAERLKGVDSTLKIQPAELGDSAVYLCASSLGRNSPLHFGNGTRLTVT.

This chain joins TRBV29-1 and TRBJ2-1; 13 bases map to TRBD2. The germline V gene has CDR1 SQVTM and CDR2 ANQGSEA. V lost 4 bases, J lost 12 bases, and 0 bases stayed unmatched. The CDR3 consists of 11 residues. CDR3 amino acids: CSVGLAGGQFF. The DNA of the CDR3 is TGCAGCGTTGGACTAGCGGGAGGGCAGTTCTTC.

This clone was counted a few times. The chain has TRBV21-1 and TRBJ2-7; TRBD1 is the table's D call and was not checked against the DNA. TRBV21-1 is a known pseudogene. The CDR3 is 17 residues long. CDR3 sequence (DNA): TGTGCCAGCAGCAAATTTCCTGCGGGACAGGTTACCTACGAGCAGTACTTC. It is translated as CASSKFPAGQVTYEQYF.

This clone has a handful of counts. J is TRBJ2-1 and V is TRBV27, with TRBD2 identical over 9 bases. CDR3 length: 16 amino acids. With 3 bases clipped from V and 6 bases from J, the junction kept 9 bases outside the gene matches. Germline values: CDR1 MNHEY, CDR2 SMNVEV (reference sequence). CDR3 sequence (DNA): TGTGCCAGCAGTTTTAGCGGGAGAAGAAAAGTCAATGAGCAGTTCTTC. Its translation is CASSFSGRRKVNEQFF.

A few counts support this clone. This chain connects TRBV10-3 to TRBJ1-1; no clear D gene. Trimming left V 1 base short and J 3 bases short, with 6 bases between. This CDR3 is 13 amino acids long. CDR1 and CDR2 from the germline V gene are ENHRY and SYGVKD. CDR3 sequence: CAISEFGDTEAFF. The CDR3, as DNA: TGTGCCATCAGTGAGTTCGGGGACACTGAAGCTTTCTTT.

V is TRBV28 and J is TRBJ1-1; 7 nucleotides align to TRBD1. This CDR3 spans 17 amino acids. Losses at the gene ends were 7 bases for V and 12 bases for J; bases not matched to a gene: 26. In germline, CDR1 is MDHEN, CDR2 SYDVKM. In nucleotides, the CDR3 is TGTGCCAGCACCCCAGGGGGGAGGCTACGAACAATTCCCGCTTCTTTCTTT. Its protein is CASTPGGRLRTIPASFF.

V and J are TRBV3-1 (or the pseudogene TRBV3-2) and TRBJ1-1, with TRBD1 matching over 8 bases. CDR1 is LGHDT and CDR2 is YNNKEL in the germline V gene (reference sequence). After removal of 4 bases from V and 1 base from J, the junction contained 5 bases not matched to a gene. CDR3 length equals 15 residues. The CDR3 nucleotides read TGTGCCAGCAGCCCTCACAGGGGGGGGAACACTGAAGCTTTCTTT. Residues: CASSPHRGGNTEAFF.

This chain joins TRBV5-5 and TRBJ2-5; TRBD1 agrees at 8 bases. V lost 1 base to trimming and J lost 2 bases; unmatched junction nucleotides: 10. The CDR3 has 17 amino acids. The germline gives CDR1 SGHKS, CDR2 YYEKEE (reference sequence). The CDR3 region has the DNA TGTGCCAGCAGCTTGCGGGATGGACAGGGTGAACAAGAGACCCAGTACTTC. It translates to CASSLRDGQGEQETQYF. Using reference TRBV5-5 and TRBJ2-5 for the parts outside the CDR3, the full variable domain is DAGVTQSPTHLIKTRGQQVTLRCSPISGHKSVSWYQQVLGQGPQFIFQYYEKEERGRGNFPDRFSARQFPNYSSELNVNALLLGDSALYLCASSLRDGQGEQETQYFGPGTRLLVL.

This clone was detected only once. The chain has TRBV30 and TRBJ1-1, with TRBD1 matching 8 bases. This CDR3 contains 13 residues. Germline V gene data show CDR1 as GTSNPN and CDR2 as SVGIG (reference sequence). Losses at the gene ends were 3 bases for V and 5 bases for J; bases not matched to a gene: 5. CDR3: CAWSGTGGTEAFF. The CDR3 DNA reads TGTGCCTGGAGCGGGACAGGTGGGACTGAAGCTTTCTTT. Drawing the rest from reference TRBV30 and TRBJ1-1, the complete variable domain is SQTIHQWPATLVQPVGSPLSLECTVEGTSNPNLYWYRQAAGRGLQLLFYSVGIGQISSEVPQNLSASRPQDRQFILSSKKLLLSDSGFYLCAWSGTGGTEAFFGQGTRLTVV.

This clone was detected only a few times. The chain has TRBV29-1 and TRBJ2-2; 7 bases map to TRBD1. V shed 7 bases and J 5 bases; nucleotides not matched to a gene: 7. There are 13 residues in the CDR3. CDR1 is SQVTM and CDR2 is ANQGSEA in the germline V gene. In DNA form, the CDR3 reads TGCAGCGGGAACAGGGGCGGGACCGGGGAGCTGTTTTTT. It codes for CSGNRGGTGELFF.

The chain employs TRBV7-8 and TRBJ2-2; the D gene is possibly TRBD1 (6 bases). Germline V gene lookup returns CDR1 SGHVS and CDR2 FQNEAQ. The V end lost 5 bases, the J end lost 1 base, and 11 bases lay between the germline ends. This CDR3 region has 15 residues. The CDR3 nucleotides read TGTGCCAGCAGCGAGACAGGCTGGAACACCGGGGAGCTGTTTTTT. Translation: CASSETGWNTGELFF.

This clone is a singleton in its sample. The chain combines TRBV5-1 with TRBJ2-7, with a tentative D call TRBD2 (5 bases). The CDR3 spans 16 residues. V was pared by 0 bases and J by 5 bases, with 18 bases between. Germline values: CDR1 SGHRS, CDR2 YFSETQ. The DNA for the CDR3 is TGCGCCAGCAGCTTGGCCACGGACGCGGGCGGACACGAGCAGTACTTC. It encodes CASSLATDAGGHEQYF.

This clone was seen a few times. The chain links TRBV6-6 to TRBJ2-3; the D gene is possibly TRBD2 (6 bases). The CDR3 is made up of 13 amino acids. CDR1 is MNHNY and CDR2 is SVGAGI in the germline V gene (reference sequence). With 7 bases removed from V and 2 bases from J, the gap between germline ends came to 10 bases. In DNA, the CDR3 is TGTGCCAGCACTCGGGACTTCACAGATACGCAGTATTTT. This translates into CASTRDFTDTQYF.

The rearrangement links TRBV18 to TRBJ1-1; possibly TRBD1 for D (6 bases). V was clipped by 4 bases and J by 1 base, with 13 bases between them. The length of the CDR3 is 15 residues. CDR1 and CDR2 (germline): KGHSH, LQKENI. The CDR3 DNA follows: TGTGCCAGCTCACTAGCGAAGGACAGGAACACTGAAGCTTTCTTT. Protein product: CASSLAKDRNTEAFF.

The chain uses TRBV15 and TRBJ2-7, with D perhaps assigned TRBD1 or TRBD2 (5 bases each). CDR3 length equals 14 residues. Deletions cut 2 bases from V and 5 bases from J, with 13 bases between. Germline values: CDR1 LNHNV, CDR2 YYDKDF (reference sequence). The CDR3 DNA reads TGTGCCACCAGCAGAAGGTACGGGGCCCACGAGCAGTACTTC. This translates into CATSRRYGAHEQYF.

The chain joins TRBV19 to TRBJ1-1, with D tentatively TRBD1 (5 bases). The CDR3 is 14 residues long. Germline V gene data show CDR1 as LNHDA and CDR2 as SQIVND (reference sequence). Trimming cost V 4 bases and J 4 bases, with 13 bases left between them. CDR3: CASSNGGGITEAFF. CDR3 bases: TGTGCCAGTAGTAATGGGGGAGGGATCACTGAAGCTTTCTTT.

The chain employs TRBV30 and TRBJ1-5; 9 bases agree with TRBD1. J was trimmed by 2 bases and V by 0 bases; bases with no gene match: 5. The CDR3 is made up of 16 amino acids. Germline values: CDR1 GTSNPN, CDR2 SVGIG (reference sequence). The CDR3 region has the DNA TGTGCCTGGAGTGTACAGGGGGCATGGGGCAATCAGCCCCAGCATTTT. This gives the protein CAWSVQGAWGNQPQHF.

As to this clone: The junction does not match germline at one end; this may be a read error. The chain joins TRBV19 to TRBJ1-6; TRBD1 might be the D (5 bases). CDR1 and CDR2 from the germline V gene are LNHDA and SQIVND (reference sequence). This CDR3 has 13 residues. CDR3 DNA sequence: TGTGCCAGTAGTTTAGACAGCAAATCACCCCTCCACTTT. Protein sequence: CASSLDSKSPLHF.

The chain combines TRBV28 with TRBJ2-2; the D is unclear. Germline CDR1 and CDR2: MDHEN and SYDVKM. This CDR3 has 16 amino acids. V lost 6 bases to trimming and J lost 6 bases, with 20 bases between them. The CDR3: CASSVVSSRVPGELFF. The DNA of the CDR3 is TGTGCCAGCAGCGTTGTCTCGTCTCGAGTCCCCGGGGAGCTGTTTTTT.